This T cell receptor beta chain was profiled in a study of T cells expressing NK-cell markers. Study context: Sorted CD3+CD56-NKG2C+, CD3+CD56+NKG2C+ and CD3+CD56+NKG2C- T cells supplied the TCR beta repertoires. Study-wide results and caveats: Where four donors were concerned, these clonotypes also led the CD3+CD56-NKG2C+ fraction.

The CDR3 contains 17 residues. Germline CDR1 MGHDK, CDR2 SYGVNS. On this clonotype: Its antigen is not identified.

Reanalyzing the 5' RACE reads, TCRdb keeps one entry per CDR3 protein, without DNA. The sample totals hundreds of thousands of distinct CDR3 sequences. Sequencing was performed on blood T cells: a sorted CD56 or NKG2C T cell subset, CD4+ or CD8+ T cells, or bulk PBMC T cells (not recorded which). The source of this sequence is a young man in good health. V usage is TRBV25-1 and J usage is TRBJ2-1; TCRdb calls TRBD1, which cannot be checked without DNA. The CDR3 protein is CASRTVGGRGSDNEQFF.